The T cell receptor (beta chain) under discussion was sequenced for a study of cytomegalovirus exposure and HLA in healthy donors. There are 18 residues in the CDR3. Trimming took 0 bases from V and 2 from J, leaving 20 bases between them. CDR1 and CDR2 from the germline V gene are SGHTS and YDEGEE. The primer mix had 60 Vbeta and 13 Jbeta primers. The protocol was immunoSEQ multiplex PCR, while the TCRdb copy is restricted to in-frame clones and leaves out a portion. The sample records over 150,000 clones, around 75% being singletons. The sample holds one count of this clone. Source material: PBMCs. The chain is built from TRBV5-8 and TRBJ2-5; D may be TRBD1 (5 bases). The sequence came from a human donor in good health. The CDR3 coding sequence is TGTGCCAGCAGCTTGGTTGGGCAGGGTTTGAGGACGCAAGAGACCCAGTACTTC. Encoded protein: CASSLVGQGLRTQETQYF.